The 9 T cell receptor beta chains in this list originate from one sample, sequenced in a study of shared clonotypes between healthy human individuals. Method: immunoSEQ multiplex PCR; TCRdb's copy keeps in-frame clones and lacks some. The data hold about 490,000 clones, with roughly 85% observed a single time. Specimen: PBMCs. These receptors were collected from a woman in her 40s in good health. Some clones in this sample may be carry-over from other donors' samples.

The chain joins TRBV7-8 to TRBJ2-7; 7 nucleotides align to TRBD1. This CDR3 is 15 amino acids long. Trimming took 5 bases from V and 4 from J; bases not matched to a gene: 11. CDR1 SGHVS and CDR2 FQNEAQ come from the germline V gene. CDR3 protein: CASSVDGQADYEQYF. CDR3 DNA sequence: TGTGCCAGCAGCGTCGACGGACAGGCCGATTACGAGCAGTACTTC.

This clone occurred once. The chain is built from TRBV9 and TRBJ2-5; TRBD2 matches at 10 bases. Germline V gives CDR1 SGDLS, CDR2 YYNGEE. The CDR3 totals 18 residues. Trimming at V came to 4 bases and at J to 5 bases, leaving 17 bases not matched to a gene. CDR3 nucleotides: TGTGCCAGCAGCTACAGTTGGGTAGCGGGAGGCGGCGAGGAGACCCAGTACTTC. This codes for CASSYSWVAGGGEETQYF.

The chain recombines TRBV30 with TRBJ2-7; 8 nucleotides match TRBD2. The CDR3 sequence is 14 residues long. CDR1 and CDR2 (germline): GTSNPN, SVGIG (reference sequence). V shed 5 bases, J shed 8 bases, and the junction held 14 bases outside the gene matches. The CDR3 protein is CAWAAALRTSQQYF. CDR3 nucleotide sequence: TGTGCCTGGGCGGCTGCTCTCCGGACTAGCCAGCAGTACTTC.

The V gene is TRBV7-3, the J gene TRBJ2-2; 9 bases map to TRBD2. In germline, CDR1 is SGHTA, CDR2 FQGTGA. J lost 4 bases, V lost 4 bases, and 7 bases had no gene match. The CDR3 extends over 16 amino acids. The CDR3 loop is CASSSSAGGGTGELFF. CDR3 DNA: TGTGCCAGCAGCTCGTCCGCGGGAGGGGGCACCGGGGAGCTGTTTTTT.

The chain's CDR3 is CASSIGTLGNTIYF. The CDR3 DNA sequence: TGTGCCAGTAGTATAGGGACACTCGGAAACACCATATATTTT. V gene TRBV19 combines with J gene TRBJ1-3; D may be TRBD1 (5 bases). CDR3 length: 14 amino acids. Germline V gene sequence: CDR1 LNHDA, CDR2 SQIVND (reference sequence). The V and J ends lost 1 base and 4 bases respectively, with 8 bases between them.

The chain recombines TRBV10-3 with TRBJ2-3, with 8 nucleotides matching TRBD2. In germline, CDR1 is ENHRY, CDR2 SYGVKD. Germline trimming cut 0 bases from V and 6 bases from J; bases unmatched to any gene: 5. There are 15 residues in the CDR3. In DNA, the CDR3 is TGTGCCATCAGTGAGTCAGCGGGAGTGGTGGATACGCAGTATTTT. It is translated as CAISESAGVVDTQYF.

The rearrangement joins TRBV5-1 to TRBJ1-4; 8 bases are a match to TRBD1. After removal of 4 bases from V and 7 bases from J, the junction contained 9 bases not matched to a gene. The CDR3 totals 15 residues. Germline lookup yields CDR1 SGHRS and CDR2 YFSETQ. CDR3 nucleotide sequence: TGCGCCAGCAGCCTAGGACAGGGTGTGTCTGAAAAACTGTTTTTT. As protein: CASSLGQGVSEKLFF.

This CDR3 is CASSSSRDIYEQYF. DNA of the CDR3: TGCGCCAGCAGCTCGTCCCGGGACATTTACGAGCAGTACTTC. The J gene is TRBJ2-7, the V gene TRBV5-1; D might be TRBD1 (6 bases). The CDR3 is 14 residues long. V was cut by 3 bases and J by 4 bases, with 14 bases left in between. The germline gives CDR1 SGHRS, CDR2 YFSETQ.

V is TRBV6-6 and J is TRBJ2-7, with D perhaps TRBD1 or TRBD2 (5 bases each). Trimming stripped 5 bases from V and 5 bases from J, with 13 bases between. This CDR3 is 13 amino acids long. Germline V gene data show CDR1 as MNHNY and CDR2 as SVGAGI (reference sequence). CDR3: CASSPQRGNEQYF. The CDR3 DNA is TGTGCCAGCAGTCCCCAGAGGGGCAACGAGCAGTACTTC.